This is a list of T cell receptor beta chains from one sample in a study of T-cell reconstitution after alpha-beta-depleted transplantation in children. TCRdb processed the PCR reads anew with MiXCR; each CDR3 protein has one entry. The table records fewer than 700,000 distinct CDR3 sequences, under 15% of them present only once. The material was PBMCs, mostly from graft donor cells, obtained 360 days after TCRalphabeta/CD19-depleted stem cell transplant. The receptors were gathered from a male patient younger than 18 who had a stem cell transplant for acute myeloid leukemia, so the T cells may come from the graft donor. The CDR3 runs from the conserved cysteine through the conserved F or W. The order of the fields is J gene, V gene, clone size, D gene, CDR3 protein, CDR3 DNA. A D gene is named only where the DNA matches it firmly. Size is omitted from some rows. Given values are once, few, many or a class for expanded clones.

J: TRBJ1-2; V: TRBV20-1; size: -; D: TRBD1; CDR3: CSALKGQEFEGYTF; DNA: TGCAGTGCGCTAAAGGGACAGGAGTTTGAGGGCTACACCTTC
J: TRBJ1-6; V: TRBV28; size: -; D: -; CDR3: CASSKPRTRDSPLHF; DNA: TGTGCCAGCAGTAAACCCCGGACGAGGGATTCACCCCTCCACTTT
J: TRBJ2-3; V: TRBV29-1; size: -; D: -; CDR3: CSVEDQMAARTDTQYF; DNA: TGCAGCGTTGAAGATCAGATGGCGGCTCGCACAGATACGCAGTATTTT
J: TRBJ2-7; V: TRBV7-2; size: -; D: -; CDR3: CASSLLERGEQYF; DNA: TGTGCCAGCAGCTTACTGGAGAGAGGGGAGCAGTACTTC
J: TRBJ2-6; V: TRBV24-1; size: -; D: -; CDR3: CATSDFTGTGANVLTF; DNA: TGTGCCACCAGTGATTTTACAGGGACTGGGGCCAACGTCCTGACTTTC
J: TRBJ2-7; V: TRBV4-3; size: many; D: -; CDR3: CASSQVSQGSYEQYF; DNA: TGCGCCAGCAGCCAAGTGTCGCAGGGGTCGTACGAGCAGTACTTC
J: TRBJ2-1; V: TRBV6-2/TRBV6-3; size: few; D: -; CDR3: CASSYSTGLAGGSSYNEQFF; DNA: TGTGCCAGCAGTTACTCGACAGGGCTAGCGGGCGGGAGCTCCTACAATGAGCAGTTCTTC
J: TRBJ2-7; V: TRBV7-6; size: few; D: -; CDR3: CASSGTGDEQYF; DNA: TGTGCCAGCAGCGGGACCGGGGACGAGCAGTACTTC
J: TRBJ2-7; V: TRBV27; size: many; D: TRBD2; CDR3: CASSFWAGVGYEQYF; DNA: TGTGCCAGCAGTTTCTGGGCGGGAGTAGGGTACGAGCAGTACTTC
J: TRBJ2-1; V: TRBV11-1; size: few; D: -; CDR3: CASSLPAGLGNEQFF; DNA: TGTGCCAGCAGCCTTCCGGCGGGACTTGGGAATGAGCAGTTCTTC
J: TRBJ2-1; V: TRBV12-3/TRBV12-4; size: many; D: -; CDR3: CASSSISGDNYNEQFF; DNA: TGTGCCAGCAGTTCCATATCAGGGGACAACTACAATGAGCAGTTCTTC
J: TRBJ2-1; V: TRBV5-1; size: -; D: TRBD2; CDR3: CASTLAHYNEQFF; DNA: TGCGCCAGTACACTAGCGCATTACAATGAGCAGTTCTTC
J: TRBJ2-1; V: TRBV5-1; size: -; D: -; CDR3: CASSLGGASSSYNEQFF; DNA: TGCGCCAGCAGCTTGGGGGGCGCCTCGAGCTCCTACAATGAGCAGTTCTTC
J: TRBJ2-1; V: TRBV29-1; size: few; D: -; CDR3: CSVEAQYNEQFF; DNA: TGCAGCGTTGAAGCACAGTACAATGAGCAGTTCTTC
J: TRBJ2-7; V: TRBV29-1; size: -; D: -; CDR3: CSVEVGDEQYF; DNA: TGCAGCGTTGAAGTGGGGGACGAGCAGTACTTC
J: TRBJ2-7; V: TRBV5-1; size: few; D: TRBD1; CDR3: CASSGSGTGLSYEQYF; DNA: TGCGCCAGCAGCGGATCCGGGACAGGGTTGTCCTACGAGCAGTACTTC
J: TRBJ2-1; V: TRBV6-2/TRBV6-3; size: -; D: -; CDR3: CASSSDWSSYNEQFF; DNA: TGTGCCAGCAGCTCCGACTGGAGCTCCTACAATGAGCAGTTCTTC
J: TRBJ1-3; V: TRBV18; size: -; D: -; CDR3: CASSPRDSGNTIYF; DNA: TGTGCCAGCTCACCGCGGGACTCTGGAAACACCATATATTTT
J: TRBJ2-7; V: TRBV7-9; size: few; D: TRBD2; CDR3: CASRRTSGRAGEQYF; DNA: TGTGCCAGCAGGAGGACTAGCGGGAGGGCGGGGGAGCAGTACTTC
J: TRBJ2-7; V: TRBV29-1; size: few; D: -; CDR3: CSVEFGVGSYEQYF; DNA: TGCAGCGTTGAATTTGGGGTCGGGTCCTACGAGCAGTACTTC
J: TRBJ2-7; V: TRBV21-1; size: few; D: -; CDR3: CASSKGQSGRVHEQYF; DNA: TGTGCCAGCAGCAAAGGTCAGAGCGGGAGGGTCCACGAGCAGTACTTC
J: TRBJ2-7; V: TRBV27; size: few; D: TRBD2; CDR3: CASSLGTSGAEQYF; DNA: TGTGCCAGCAGTTTAGGTACTAGCGGGGCCGAGCAGTACTTC
J: TRBJ1-1; V: TRBV29-1; size: many; D: TRBD1; CDR3: CSVTQGFNTEAFF; DNA: TGCAGCGTGACACAGGGGTTTAACACTGAAGCTTTCTTT
J: TRBJ1-5; V: TRBV6-1; size: -; D: TRBD1; CDR3: CASSERTGYSNQPQHF; DNA: TGTGCCAGCAGTGAGAGGACAGGGTATAGCAATCAGCCCCAGCATTTT
J: TRBJ2-2; V: TRBV3-1; size: -; D: -; CDR3: CASSQIGTSGTGELFF; DNA: TGTGCCAGCAGCCAAATCGGCACCTCTGGCACCGGGGAGCTGTTTTTT
J: TRBJ1-1; V: TRBV20-1; size: many; D: TRBD1; CDR3: CSDPSGGAFF; DNA: TGCAGTGACCCGTCAGGGGGGGCTTTCTTT
J: TRBJ2-7; V: TRBV7-2; size: -; D: TRBD1; CDR3: CASSRDRVDYEQYF; DNA: TGTGCCAGCAGCCGGGACAGGGTGGACTACGAGCAGTACTTC
J: TRBJ1-5; V: TRBV6-2/TRBV6-3; size: -; D: -; CDR3: CASSDPPFKEPQHF; DNA: TGTGCCAGCAGTGACCCCCCCTTCAAAGAGCCCCAGCATTTT
J: TRBJ2-7; V: TRBV19; size: -; D: -; CDR3: CASSSPGRPSYEQYF; DNA: TGTGCCAGTAGTTCCCCGGGACGTCCGTCCTACGAGCAGTACTTC
J: TRBJ2-1; V: TRBV29-1; size: -; D: -; CDR3: CSAPPGLKLSGYNEQFF; DNA: TGCAGCGCCCCACCGGGACTCAAATTGTCGGGCTACAATGAGCAGTTCTTC
J: TRBJ1-5; V: TRBV12-3/TRBV12-4; size: few; D: -; CDR3: CASSFPGPLPNQPQHF; DNA: TGTGCCAGCAGTTTCCCGGGACCGCTCCCCAATCAGCCCCAGCATTTT
J: TRBJ2-2; V: TRBV4-3; size: -; D: -; CDR3: CASSQDRLREYVGELFF; DNA: TGCGCCAGCAGCCAAGATCGGTTGAGGGAGTACGTCGGGGAGCTGTTTTTT
J: TRBJ2-3; V: TRBV12-3/TRBV12-4; size: few; D: TRBD2; CDR3: CASSFWLAGGADTQYF; DNA: TGTGCCAGCAGTTTTTGGCTAGCGGGAGGAGCAGATACGCAGTATTTT
J: TRBJ2-2; V: TRBV25-1; size: few; D: -; CDR3: CASSEKGGELFF; DNA: TGTGCCAGCAGTGAAAAGGGCGGGGAGCTGTTTTTT
J: TRBJ1-1; V: TRBV6-2/TRBV6-3; size: -; D: -; CDR3: CASSAHRINTEAFF; DNA: TGTGCCAGCAGTGCCCACAGGATCAACACTGAAGCTTTCTTT
J: TRBJ2-2; V: TRBV6-2/TRBV6-3; size: -; D: TRBD2; CDR3: CASSNGVLAINTGELFF; DNA: TGTGCCAGCAGTAATGGTGTACTAGCGATTAACACCGGGGAGCTGTTTTTT
J: TRBJ2-7; V: TRBV20-1; size: few; D: TRBD2; CDR3: CSAPQSGGRFYEQYF; DNA: TGCAGTGCTCCTCAGTCGGGAGGGCGATTCTACGAGCAGTACTTC
J: TRBJ2-7; V: TRBV18; size: -; D: TRBD2; CDR3: CATSSLAGIVQYF; DNA: TGTGCCACCTCGTCCCTAGCGGGAATTGTGCAGTACTTC
J: TRBJ2-7; V: TRBV6-2/TRBV6-3; size: few; D: TRBD2; CDR3: CASSLPGLAWGEQYF; DNA: TGTGCCAGCAGTCTCCCGGGACTAGCATGGGGCGAGCAGTACTTC
J: TRBJ2-7; V: TRBV7-7; size: few; D: -; CDR3: CASSLAPGVSYEQYF; DNA: TGTGCTAGCAGCTTAGCCCCCGGGGTCTCCTACGAGCAGTACTTC
J: TRBJ2-6; V: TRBV6-5; size: few; D: -; CDR3: CASSYVGLLSRSGANVLTF; DNA: TGTGCCAGCAGTTATGTGGGTCTTTTGAGTAGGTCTGGGGCCAACGTCCTGACTTTC
J: TRBJ2-1; V: TRBV28; size: few; D: TRBD1; CDR3: CASSYSGQVIRPLF; DNA: TGTGCCAGCAGTTATTCGGGACAGGTAATAAGGCCGCTCTTC
J: TRBJ1-1; V: TRBV6-2/TRBV6-3; size: -; D: -; CDR3: CASSYGLGQGREAFF; DNA: TGTGCCAGCAGTTACGGCCTGGGGCAGGGTAGAGAAGCTTTCTTT
J: TRBJ2-6; V: TRBV19; size: few; D: -; CDR3: CASSIDGGGANVLTF; DNA: TGTGCCAGTAGTATCGACGGGGGTGGGGCCAACGTCCTGACTTTC
J: TRBJ2-7; V: TRBV18; size: -; D: -; CDR3: CASSPGGRDEQYF; DNA: TGTGCCAGCTCACCAGGTGGCAGGGACGAGCAGTACTTC
J: TRBJ1-1; V: TRBV12-3/TRBV12-4; size: few; D: -; CDR3: CASSLFGAWNTEAFF; DNA: TGTGCCAGCAGCCTGTTCGGGGCCTGGAACACTGAAGCTTTCTTT
J: TRBJ2-5; V: TRBV5-1; size: many; D: TRBD2; CDR3: CASSLVLAGAPKETQYF; DNA: TGCGCCAGCAGCTTGGTTCTAGCGGGAGCCCCGAAAGAGACCCAGTACTTC
J: TRBJ2-7; V: TRBV20-1; size: few; D: TRBD2; CDR3: CSASRTGGRYEQYF; DNA: TGCAGTGCTTCTCGGACGGGCGGGAGGTACGAGCAGTACTTC
J: TRBJ2-1; V: TRBV18; size: few; D: -; CDR3: CASSPLKVAYNEQFF; DNA: TGTGCCAGCTCACCCCTAAAGGTCGCCTACAATGAGCAGTTCTTC
J: TRBJ2-1; V: TRBV4-2; size: many; D: -; CDR3: CASSQEKQGFLGEQFF; DNA: TGTGCCAGCAGCCAAGAAAAACAGGGATTTTTGGGTGAGCAGTTCTTC
J: TRBJ2-7; V: TRBV21-1; size: -; D: -; CDR3: CASSKARTSGSGPTGYEQYF; DNA: TGTGCCAGCAGCAAAGCGCGGACTAGCGGGAGTGGGCCCACAGGCTACGAGCAGTACTTC